This is a list of T cell receptor beta chains from one sample in a study of T cell responses to AZD1222 COVID-19 vaccine. TCRdb's table, derived via immunoSEQ multiplex PCR, lists solely in-frame clones and lacks some. This table has 150,000 to 200,000 clones, around 93% appearing once. The sequencing used peripheral blood, collected on day 0 of AZD1222 vaccination. Receptor source: an adult in good health. Both conserved end residues are part of each CDR3. A D gene is named only where the DNA matches it firmly. Clone size is not always given. Where it is, it says once, few, many or a class for expanded clones.

size	V	J	length	D	DNA	CDR3
once	TRBV24-1	TRBJ1-3	14	NA	TGTGCCACCAGCCCAACAGGTCAAGCGAACACCATATATTTT	CATSPTGQANTIYF
NA	TRBV5-1	TRBJ2-1	15	TRBD2	TGCGCCAGCAGCTCGACTAGCGCGACGTACAATGAGCAGTTCTTC	CASSSTSATYNEQFF
once	TRBV3-1/TRBV3-2	TRBJ2-1	11	NA	TGTGCCAGCAGTGTGGCCGATGAGCAGTTCTTC	CASSVADEQFF
NA	TRBV2	TRBJ2-1	13	NA	TGTGCCAGCAAAACCATAGACGGCTATGAGCAGTTCTTC	CASKTIDGYEQFF
NA	TRBV28	TRBJ1-2	17	TRBD1	TGTGCCAGCAGTTCCACCCGGACAGGGGGCTTTCGATATGGCTACACCTTC	CASSSTRTGGFRYGYTF
NA	TRBV28	TRBJ2-5	14	NA	TGTGCCAGCAGCCGGGACGGTGGATCGGAGACCCAGTACTTC	CASSRDGGSETQYF
NA	TRBV7-3	TRBJ1-6	13	TRBD1	TGTGCCAGCAGCTCCCACAGGGGTACACCCCTCCACTTT	CASSSHRGTPLHF
NA	TRBV30	TRBJ2-3	15	TRBD1	TGTGCCTGGAGCAAGGGACAGGGGGCCGGAGATACGCAGTATTTT	CAWSKGQGAGDTQYF
NA	TRBV7-9	TRBJ2-7	15	TRBD1	TGTGCCAGCAGCTTAACGGCAGGGGGTAGTTACGAGCAGTACTTC	CASSLTAGGSYEQYF
NA	TRBV7-3	TRBJ2-1	17	TRBD2	TGTGCCAGCAGCTCGGCAGGCGGACTAGCGTCTTACAATGAGCAGTTCTTC	CASSSAGGLASYNEQFF
NA	TRBV9	TRBJ1-5	15	NA	TGTGCCAGCAGCGCTGAGGGTAATGGCAATCAGCCCCAGCATTTT	CASSAEGNGNQPQHF
NA	TRBV12-3/TRBV12-4	TRBJ1-2	13	NA	TGTGCCAGCAGTCTCGGGGGATCAAATGGCTACACCTTC	CASSLGGSNGYTF
NA	TRBV27	TRBJ2-1	15	TRBD1	TGTGCCAGCAGTTCCGGGACAGTTTTCTACAATGAGCAGTTCTTC	CASSSGTVFYNEQFF
NA	TRBV6-1	TRBJ2-5	15	TRBD2	TGTGCCAGCAGTGAAGACCGAGCGGGAGTTGAGACCCAGTACTTC	CASSEDRAGVETQYF
NA	TRBV11-2	TRBJ2-5	15	TRBD2	TGTGCCAGCAGCTTAGATGGGCGGGGGAAAGAGACCCAGTACTTC	CASSLDGRGKETQYF
NA	TRBV6-5	TRBJ1-5	15	TRBD1	TGTGCCAGCAGGTTTCAGGACAGGGATAATCAGCCCCAGCATTTT	CASRFQDRDNQPQHF
NA	TRBV30	TRBJ2-7	17	TRBD1	TGTGCCTGGACCCCCATAGGACAGGGCGCCCGTCGTGACGAGCAGTACTTC	CAWTPIGQGARRDEQYF
NA	TRBV28	TRBJ2-3	13	NA	TGTGCCAGCAGGTGGGGGGCCACAGATACGCAGTATTTT	CASRWGATDTQYF
NA	TRBV2	TRBJ2-5	12	TRBD1	TGTGCCAGCTGGGGGACAGAAGAGACCCAGTACTTC	CASWGTEETQYF
NA	TRBV9	TRBJ2-1	14	NA	TGTGCCAGCAACCGTCGGGAGTCGGGAAATGAGCAGTTCTTC	CASNRRESGNEQFF
NA	TRBV27	TRBJ2-3	18	TRBD2	TGTGCCAGCAGCATATCCGGGACTAGCGGGAGGTCCCTAGCAGAGCAGTATTTT	CASSISGTSGRSLAEQYF
NA	TRBV5-6	TRBJ1-2	13	NA	TGTGCCAGCAGCTTCCCGGACAGCTATGGCTACACCTTC	CASSFPDSYGYTF
once	TRBV28	TRBJ1-1	13	NA	TGTGCCAGCACCCACAGCATGAACACTGAAGCTTTCTTT	CASTHSMNTEAFF
NA	TRBV28	TRBJ1-5	11	NA	TGTGCCAGCGGCTACCAATTGCCCCAGCATTTT	CASGYQLPQHF
once	TRBV9	TRBJ2-2	16	TRBD1	TGTGCCAGCAGCGTAGTCGATAGGGGGCATGTCGGGGAGCTGTTTTTT	CASSVVDRGHVGELFF
NA	TRBV20-1	TRBJ1-2	13	NA	TGCAGTGCTAGTGCACTGACAAACTATGGCTACACCTTC	CSASALTNYGYTF
NA	TRBV10-3	TRBJ2-6	15	NA	TGTGCCATCAGACAAACAGGGTCTGGGGCCAACGTCCTGACTTTC	CAIRQTGSGANVLTF
NA	TRBV6-2/TRBV6-3	TRBJ2-7	15	NA	TGTGCCAGCAGGCCTTTTGAGGCGGTGTTACGCGAGCAGTACTTC	CASRPFEAVLREQYF
NA	TRBV4-3	TRBJ2-2	13	NA	TGCGCCAGCAGCCAAAGATCATCCGGGGAGCTGTTTTTT	CASSQRSSGELFF
NA	TRBV19	TRBJ2-1	14	NA	TGTGCCAGTAGTATAGGAAACAGCAACAATGAGCAGTTCTTC	CASSIGNSNNEQFF
NA	TRBV28	TRBJ1-5	17	TRBD1	TGTGCCAGCAGTTTTTGGACAGGGGGCTTACCCAATCAGCCCCAGCATTTT	CASSFWTGGLPNQPQHF
NA	TRBV12-3/TRBV12-4	TRBJ2-1	13	TRBD2	TGTGCCAGCAGTTCACCCCGGACTAGGGTGCAGTTCTTC	CASSSPRTRVQFF
NA	TRBV6-5	TRBJ1-1	15	NA	TGTGCCAGCAGTTTACGCGGACTCCGGAACACTGAAGCTTTCTTT	CASSLRGLRNTEAFF
NA	TRBV6-1	TRBJ1-1	16	TRBD1	TGTGCCAGCAGTGGGGACAGGGGGCCTTTGAACACTGAAGCTTTCTTT	CASSGDRGPLNTEAFF
NA	TRBV30	TRBJ1-5	14	NA	TGTGCCTGGAGTAGTGGAGCAAGCAATCAGCCCCAGCATTTT	CAWSSGASNQPQHF
NA	TRBV6-1	TRBJ1-5	19	TRBD1	TGTGCCAGCAGTGAAGCTACCGTGGGTGCACAGGGGAGCAATCAGCCCCAGCATTTT	CASSEATVGAQGSNQPQHF
NA	TRBV30	TRBJ1-1	13	TRBD1	TGTGCCTGGAATCTAGGGGGCGCGGCTGAAGCTTTCTTT	CAWNLGGAAEAFF
once	TRBV7-6	TRBJ2-7	13	NA	TGTGCCAGCAGTCCTGACAGGTCCTACGAGCAGTACTTC	CASSPDRSYEQYF
NA	TRBV6-5	TRBJ2-1	14	NA	TGTGCCAGCAGTTACGGTGGACATTGGAATGAGCAGTTCTTC	CASSYGGHWNEQFF
NA	TRBV5-4	TRBJ2-1	16	TRBD1	TGTGCCAGCAGCTCATTAAAGGACAGGGGGCTTGGTGAGCAGTTCTTC	CASSSLKDRGLGEQFF
once	TRBV5-1	TRBJ1-1	12	NA	TGCGCCAGCAGCCTTGGGGATACTGAAGCTTTCTTT	CASSLGDTEAFF
NA	TRBV7-7	TRBJ1-6	16	NA	TGTGCTAGCAGCTTAGTTGGCAGGGTGTATAATTCACCCCTCCACTTT	CASSLVGRVYNSPLHF
NA	TRBV18	TRBJ2-6	12	NA	TGTGCCAGCTCACCTGGGGCCAACGTCCTGACTTTC	CASSPGANVLTF
once	TRBV6-5	TRBJ2-7	15	TRBD2	TGTGCCAGCAGTTACGCTGGACTAGCGGGCTACGAGCAGTACTTC	CASSYAGLAGYEQYF
NA	TRBV30	TRBJ2-7	15	NA	TGTGCCTGGAGTGTTCAGGTCGGGGGGCCTGATGTGCAGTACTTC	CAWSVQVGGPDVQYF
NA	TRBV27	TRBJ2-1	14	NA	TGTGCCAGCAGTTGGCTAGGCCGGGACAATGAGCAGTTCTTC	CASSWLGRDNEQFF
NA	TRBV11-2	TRBJ1-2	16	NA	TGTGCCAGCAGCTTTCCTGGCAGGGGCGGGGGCTATGGCTACACCTTC	CASSFPGRGGGYGYTF
few	TRBV5-1	TRBJ2-7	15	TRBD2	TGCGCCAGCAGCTTGGTGGCTAGCGGGAGTCCGGCGCAGTACTTC	CASSLVASGSPAQYF
NA	TRBV5-4	TRBJ1-2	16	NA	TGTGCCAGCAGCCCCATACTACCCGGGGGGGACTATGGCTACACCTTC	CASSPILPGGDYGYTF
NA	TRBV3-1/TRBV3-2	TRBJ1-4	14	NA	TGTGCCAGCAGCCAATACCAGGCGGAGGAAAAACTGTTTTTT	CASSQYQAEEKLFF
NA	TRBV18	TRBJ1-1	13	NA	TGTGCCAGCTCACCAGGGGGCTGGACTGAAGCTTTCTTT	CASSPGGWTEAFF